The 21 T cell receptor beta chains in this list originate from one sample, sequenced in a study of vaccination and CD4 T cells after COVID-19. Oncomine TCR Beta short-read sequencing was applied to DNA from cultured CD4+ T cells. TCRdb used MiXCR to reprocess the PCR reads, holding one entry per CDR3 protein. The data show approximately 12,000 distinct CDR3 sequences, approximately 28% seen once. For these TCRs, the target antigens are not known. The sample's treatment: roughly 11-day PBMC culture with coronavirus spike peptide pools or control peptides (ViraFEST assay). Sequencing used cultured CD4+ T cells from blood. These receptors were taken from a human donor with COVID-19.

This clonotype occurred a few times. For the CDR3, the DNA is TGCAGTGCTAGAAGCTCTGGGGCCAACGTCCTGACTTTC. Encoded protein: CSARSSGANVLTF. V gene TRBV20-1 combines with J gene TRBJ2-6, with D unclear. The CDR3 is 13 amino acids. V gave up 2 bases and J gave up 0 bases, with 2 bases separating them. CDR1 and CDR2 from the germline V gene are DFQATT and SNEGSKA (reference sequence).

This chain joins TRBV5-1 and TRBJ2-7; TRBD1 is a possible D gene (6 bases). Germline-derived CDR1 and CDR2 are SGHRS and YFSETQ. Between the trimmed V and J ends, which lost 4 bases and 3 bases, there was a span of 17 bases. This CDR3 has 15 residues. CDR3 region: CASSRNPQGDYEQYF. The CDR3 nucleotides are TGCGCCAGCAGCCGGAACCCACAGGGAGACTACGAGCAGTACTTC.

This clonotype was seen only a few times. This chain uses TRBV9 with TRBJ1-2, with TRBD1 matching 7 bases. Germline trimming cut 3 bases from V and 4 bases from J; bases unmatched to any gene: 6. Germline V gene sequence: CDR1 SGDLS, CDR2 YYNGEE. This CDR3 is 14 amino acids long. The CDR3 reads CASSAQTGFYGYTF. Written as DNA, the CDR3 is TGTGCCAGCAGCGCCCAGACAGGGTTCTATGGCTACACCTTC. Full variable domain (rest looked up from reference TRBV9 and TRBJ1-2): DSGVTQTPKHLITATGQRVTLRCSPRSGDLSVYWYQQSLDQGLQFLIQYYNGEERAKGNILERFSAQQFPDLHSELNLSSLELGDSALYFCASSAQTGFYGYTFGSGTRLTVV.

This clonotype has more than one count but fewer than ten. The J gene is TRBJ2-1, the V gene TRBV20-1, with D possibly TRBD1 on 6 matching bases. The CDR3 extends over 14 amino acids. From germline, CDR1 is DFQATT and CDR2 SNEGSKA (reference sequence). The V end lost 3 bases, the J end lost 6 bases, and 15 bases lay between the germline ends. CDR3 region: CSARFNRAGNEQFF. The CDR3 DNA reads TGCAGTGCTAGGTTTAACAGGGCCGGCAATGAGCAGTTCTTC.

The CDR3 DNA sequence: TGCGCCAGCGGGGAGGGGTCGGGCACCGGGGAGCTGTTTTTT. Protein product: CASGEGSGTGELFF. The chain combines TRBV10-2 with TRBJ2-2; the match to TRBD2 covers 7 bases. With 8 bases clipped from V and 4 bases from J, the junction kept 7 bases outside the gene matches. The V gene's germline CDR1 is WSHSY and CDR2 SAAADI. CDR3 size: 14 residues.

V is TRBV7-2 and J is TRBJ2-7, with 12 bases lining up with TRBD2. Germline assignment: CDR1 SGHTA and CDR2 FQGNSA. Germline trimming cut 5 bases from V and 11 bases from J; bases unmatched to any gene: 13. This CDR3 has 15 residues. DNA of the CDR3: TGTGCCAGCAGCGAACGACTAGCGGGGGACCGTACTAAGTACTTC. This gives the protein CASSERLAGDRTKYF.

This clonotype showed up just a few times. The chain combines TRBV11-2 with TRBJ2-3, with D perhaps matching TRBD1 or TRBD2 (5 bases each). Germline assignment: CDR1 SGHAT and CDR2 FQNNGV. The CDR3 is 15 residues long. Trimming stripped 0 bases from V and 6 bases from J, with 13 bases between. The CDR3 loop is CASSLDVGAGDTQYF. The CDR3 DNA reads TGTGCCAGCAGCTTAGATGTCGGGGCCGGGGATACGCAGTATTTT.

This clonotype was detected only a few times. The chain links TRBV27 to TRBJ2-3, with TRBD2 as a possible D gene (6 bases). V lost 2 bases and J 0 bases, leaving 18 bases between the germline ends. Germline V gene lookup returns CDR1 MNHEY and CDR2 SMNVEV (reference sequence). This CDR3 is 18 amino acids long. CDR3 DNA: TGTGCCAGCAGTTTAAGGGGTGACAGAGGGACTAGCACAGATACGCAGTATTTT. This gives the protein CASSLRGDRGTSTDTQYF.

This clonotype was detected a few times. For the CDR3, the DNA is TGTGCCAGCCGGCGACAGATCAACACTGAAGCTTTCTTT. Encoded protein: CASRRQINTEAFF. The V and J genes are TRBV6-2 or TRBV6-3 and TRBJ1-1; D may be TRBD1 (5 bases). CDR1 is MNHEY, CDR2 SVGEGT, per germline. Deletions cut 8 bases from V and 2 bases from J, with 12 bases between. There are 13 residues in the CDR3.

The chain has TRBV20-1 and TRBJ2-5; 8 bases align to TRBD2. This CDR3 has 13 amino acids. Germline V gene sequence: CDR1 DFQATT, CDR2 SNEGSKA (reference sequence). Trimming removed 6 bases from V and 2 bases from J; junction bases left unmatched: 5. The CDR3, as DNA: TGCAGTGCGATGGGACTAGGGCAAGAGACCCAGTACTTC. Protein product: CSAMGLGQETQYF.

In this sample, this clonotype turned up a few times. This chain joins TRBV7-2 and TRBJ1-2, with a tentative D call TRBD1 (6 bases). Germline V lookup: CDR1 SGHTA, CDR2 FQGNSA. V was clipped by 5 bases and J by 7 bases, with 11 bases between them. The CDR3 sequence is 12 residues long. This CDR3 is CASSVGGRGYTF. Here the CDR3 DNA reads TGTGCCAGCAGCGTGGGGGGCCGTGGCTACACCTTC.

The DNA of the CDR3 is TGTGCCAGCAGTCCCACTGCCCAGACAGGGATGGAGACCCAGTACTTC. It codes for CASSPTAQTGMETQYF. V gene TRBV28 combines with J gene TRBJ2-5; 7 positions agree with TRBD1. V lost 5 bases to trimming and J lost 5 bases; unmatched junction nucleotides: 14. The CDR3 has 16 residues. Germline V gene data show CDR1 as MDHEN and CDR2 as SYDVKM.

This clonotype was counted between two and nine times. The chain employs TRBV6-1 and TRBJ2-5; 8 nucleotides line up with TRBD1. The CDR3 totals 16 residues. Germline lookup yields CDR1 MNHNS and CDR2 SASEGT. Trimming took 2 bases from V and 2 from J; bases not matched to a gene: 7. For the CDR3, the DNA is TGTGCCAGCAGTGAACCCCGGACAGGGAGGCAAGAGACCCAGTACTTC. As protein: CASSEPRTGRQETQYF.

This clonotype was counted only a few times. The V gene is TRBV7-9, the J gene TRBJ2-7; 12 bases align to TRBD2. Trimming removed 5 bases from V and 3 bases from J; junction bases left unmatched: 5. The CDR3 is 15 amino acids. The germline CDR1 and CDR2 sequences are SEHNR and FQNEAQ (reference sequence). In DNA, the CDR3 is TGTGCCAGCAGCGGCCTAGCGGGGGGGCTCTACGAGCAGTACTTC. It yields the protein CASSGLAGGLYEQYF.

This clonotype is labeled as medium-sized. The V call is TRBV7-2, the J call TRBJ1-2; 7 bases are shared with TRBD1. CDR1 is SGHTA and CDR2 is FQGNSA in the germline V gene. The V segment lost 5 bases and the J segment 6 bases; nucleotides outside the gene matches: 12. This CDR3 is 15 amino acids long. CDR3 bases: TGTGCCAGCAGCAAGAGGGGGCAGACCGGGCATGGCTACACCTTC. It specifies CASSKRGQTGHGYTF.

This clonotype has just a few counts. V and J are TRBV10-2 and TRBJ2-2; D is unresolved. Trimming took 4 bases from V and 8 from J, leaving 11 bases between them. CDR3 length: 13 amino acids. Germline V gene sequence: CDR1 WSHSY, CDR2 SAAADI. CDR3 residues: CASSALSSGELFF. CDR3 nucleotide sequence: TGCGCCAGCAGTGCCCTCAGCTCTGGGGAGCTGTTTTTT.

This chain uses TRBV27 with TRBJ2-1; 9 nucleotides line up with TRBD1. The CDR3 sequence is 17 residues long. CDR1 MNHEY and CDR2 SMNVEV come from the germline V gene (reference sequence). V lost 6 bases, J lost 1 base, and 10 bases stayed unmatched. The CDR3 is CASRSLKGQGSYNEQFF. CDR3 bases: TGTGCCAGCAGAAGTCTTAAGGGACAGGGATCCTACAATGAGCAGTTCTTC.

This clonotype has just a few counts. CDR3 loop: CASSLMLGVGETQYF. The DNA for the CDR3 is TGTGCCAGCAGCTTAATGTTGGGGGTGGGGGAGACCCAGTACTTC. The rearrangement uses TRBV11-3 and TRBJ2-5, with D perhaps assigned TRBD1 or TRBD2 (5 bases each). This CDR3 is built from 15 residues. V shed 2 bases and J shed 5 bases, with 15 bases lying between them. Germline V CDR1 and CDR2: SGHNT, YENEEA.

The V gene is TRBV11-1, the J gene TRBJ2-2; 7 bases are shared with TRBD1. CDR3 length: 16 residues. Germline V gene lookup returns CDR1 SGHAT and CDR2 FQDESV (reference sequence). Unmatched junction bases numbered 6, after V lost 1 base and J lost 4 bases. The CDR3 region is CASSLGQGVGTGELFF. The CDR3 nucleotides are TGTGCCAGCAGCTTAGGACAGGGAGTAGGCACCGGGGAGCTGTTTTTT. The whole variable domain, remainder taken from reference TRBV11-1 and TRBJ2-2, is EAEVAQSPRYKITEKSQAVAFWCDPISGHATLYWYRQILGQGPELLVQFQDESVVDDSQLPKDRFSAERLKGVDSTLKIQPAELGDSAMYLCASSLGQGVGTGELFFGEGSRLTVL.

The chain couples TRBV11-3 to TRBJ1-2; D gene unclear. CDR1 SGHNT and CDR2 YENEEA come from the germline V gene. This CDR3 region has 13 residues. V lost 3 bases to trimming and J lost 1 base, with 6 bases between them. For the CDR3, the DNA is TGTGCCAGCAGCTTGGACGGTAACTATGGCTACACCTTC. Its translation is CASSLDGNYGYTF.

V usage is TRBV6-1 and J usage is TRBJ2-6; TRBD1 matches 7 bases. The V and J ends lost 10 bases and 2 bases, in that order; junction bases with no gene match: 5. The CDR3 contains 14 residues. CDR1 and CDR2 from the germline V gene are MNHNS and SASEGT. CDR3 protein: CATNDRAGANVLTF. CDR3 coding DNA: TGTGCCACGAACGACAGGGCTGGGGCCAACGTCCTGACTTTC.